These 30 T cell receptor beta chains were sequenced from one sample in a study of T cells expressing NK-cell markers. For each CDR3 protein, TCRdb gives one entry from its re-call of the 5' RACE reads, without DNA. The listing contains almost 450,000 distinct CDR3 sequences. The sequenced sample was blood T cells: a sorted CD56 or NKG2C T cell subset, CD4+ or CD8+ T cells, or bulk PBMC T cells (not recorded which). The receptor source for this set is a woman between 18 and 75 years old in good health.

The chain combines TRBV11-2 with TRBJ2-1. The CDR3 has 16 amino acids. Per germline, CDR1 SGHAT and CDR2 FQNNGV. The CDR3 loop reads CASSLGTDRSVNEQFF. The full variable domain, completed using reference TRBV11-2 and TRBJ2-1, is EAGVAQSPRYKIIEKRQSVAFWCNPISGHATLYWYQQILGQGPKLLIQFQNNGVVDDSQLPKDRFSAERLKGVDSTLKIQPAKLEDSAVYLCASSLGTDRSVNEQFFGPGTRLTVL.

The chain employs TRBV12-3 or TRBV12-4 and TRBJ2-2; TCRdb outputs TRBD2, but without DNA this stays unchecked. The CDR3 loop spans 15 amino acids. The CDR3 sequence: CASSLVSGGTGELFF.

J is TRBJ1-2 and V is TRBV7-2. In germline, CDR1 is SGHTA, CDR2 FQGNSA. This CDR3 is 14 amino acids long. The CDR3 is CASSPETVGYGYTF.

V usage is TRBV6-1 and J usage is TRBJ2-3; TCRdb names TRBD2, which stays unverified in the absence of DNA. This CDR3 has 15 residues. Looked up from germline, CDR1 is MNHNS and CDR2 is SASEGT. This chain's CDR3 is CASRVARGGRDTQYF.

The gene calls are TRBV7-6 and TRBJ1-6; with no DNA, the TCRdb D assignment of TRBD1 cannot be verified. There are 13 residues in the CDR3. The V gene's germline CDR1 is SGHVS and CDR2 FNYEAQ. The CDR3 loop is CASSPLGNSPLHF.

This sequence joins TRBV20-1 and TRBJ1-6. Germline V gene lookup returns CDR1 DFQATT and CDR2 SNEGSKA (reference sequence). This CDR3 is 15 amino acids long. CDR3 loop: CSANTVGPHNSPLHF.

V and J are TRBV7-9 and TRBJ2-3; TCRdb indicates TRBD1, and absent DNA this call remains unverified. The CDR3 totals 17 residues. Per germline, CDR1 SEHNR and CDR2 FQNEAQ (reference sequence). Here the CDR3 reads CASSSNRDRAWVDTQYF.

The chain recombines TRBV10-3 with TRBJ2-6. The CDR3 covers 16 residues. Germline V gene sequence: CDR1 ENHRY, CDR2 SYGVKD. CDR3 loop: CAISERQGAGANVLTF.

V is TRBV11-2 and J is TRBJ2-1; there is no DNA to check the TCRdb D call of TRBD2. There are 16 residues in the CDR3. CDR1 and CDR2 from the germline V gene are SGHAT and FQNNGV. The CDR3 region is CASRLAGPDSYNEQFF.

CDR3 sequence: CASRVTGVDTQYF. The V and J genes are TRBV12-3 or TRBV12-4 and TRBJ2-3; lacking DNA, the TRBD1 call made by TCRdb goes unchecked. CDR3 length equals 13 residues.

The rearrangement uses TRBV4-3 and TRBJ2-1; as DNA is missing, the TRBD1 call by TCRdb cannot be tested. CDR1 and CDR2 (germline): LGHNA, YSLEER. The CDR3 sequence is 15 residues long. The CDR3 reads CASSQDWVEGEGQFF.

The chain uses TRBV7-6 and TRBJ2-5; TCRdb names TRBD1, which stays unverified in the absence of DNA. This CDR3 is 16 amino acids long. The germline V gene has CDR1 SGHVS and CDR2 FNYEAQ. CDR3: CASSLERRGVGETQYF. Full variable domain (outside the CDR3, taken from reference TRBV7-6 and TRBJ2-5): GAGVSQSPRYKVTKRGQDVALRCDPISGHVSLYWYRQALGQGPEFLTYFNYEAQQDKSGLPNDRFSAERPEGSISTLTIQRTEQRDSAMYRCASSLERRGVGETQYFGPGTRLLVL.

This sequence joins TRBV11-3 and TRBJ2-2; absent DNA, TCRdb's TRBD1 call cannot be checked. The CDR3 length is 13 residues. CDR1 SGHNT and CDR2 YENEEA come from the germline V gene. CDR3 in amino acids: CASSHRVPGELFF.

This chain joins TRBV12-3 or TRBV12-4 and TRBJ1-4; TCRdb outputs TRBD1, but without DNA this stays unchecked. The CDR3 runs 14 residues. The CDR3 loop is CASSQTRGWEKLFF.

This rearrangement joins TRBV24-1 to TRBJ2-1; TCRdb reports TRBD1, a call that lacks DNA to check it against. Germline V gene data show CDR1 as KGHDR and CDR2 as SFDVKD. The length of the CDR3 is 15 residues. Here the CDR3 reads CATTAGGTGWDEQFF.

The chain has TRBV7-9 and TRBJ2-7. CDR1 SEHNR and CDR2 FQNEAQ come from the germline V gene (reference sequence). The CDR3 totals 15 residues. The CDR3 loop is CASSLEAGSSYEQYF.

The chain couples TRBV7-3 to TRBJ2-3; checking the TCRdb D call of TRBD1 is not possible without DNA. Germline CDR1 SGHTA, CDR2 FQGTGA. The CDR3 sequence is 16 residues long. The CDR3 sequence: CASSLNTGRAPDTQYF.

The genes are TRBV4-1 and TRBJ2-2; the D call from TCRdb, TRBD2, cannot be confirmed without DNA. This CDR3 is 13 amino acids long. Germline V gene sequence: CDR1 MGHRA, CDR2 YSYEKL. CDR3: CASSLGEGGELFF.

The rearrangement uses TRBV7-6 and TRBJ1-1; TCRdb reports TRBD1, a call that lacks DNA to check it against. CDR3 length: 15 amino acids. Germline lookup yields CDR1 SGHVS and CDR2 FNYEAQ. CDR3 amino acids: CASSSGQVMNTEAFF.

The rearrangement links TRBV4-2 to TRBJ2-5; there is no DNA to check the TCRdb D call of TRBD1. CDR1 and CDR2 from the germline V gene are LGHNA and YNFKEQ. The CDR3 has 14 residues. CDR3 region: CASSQADRGETQYF.

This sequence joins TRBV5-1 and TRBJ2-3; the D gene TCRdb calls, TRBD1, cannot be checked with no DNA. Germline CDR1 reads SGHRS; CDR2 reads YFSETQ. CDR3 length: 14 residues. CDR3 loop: CASSLTTGKGTQYF.

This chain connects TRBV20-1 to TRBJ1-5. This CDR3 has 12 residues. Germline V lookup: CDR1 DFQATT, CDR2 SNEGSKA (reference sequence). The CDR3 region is CSAGPGNQPQHF.

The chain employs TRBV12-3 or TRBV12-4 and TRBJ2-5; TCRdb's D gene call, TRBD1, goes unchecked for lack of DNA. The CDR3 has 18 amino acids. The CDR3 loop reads CASSLGLLAGAPQETQYF.

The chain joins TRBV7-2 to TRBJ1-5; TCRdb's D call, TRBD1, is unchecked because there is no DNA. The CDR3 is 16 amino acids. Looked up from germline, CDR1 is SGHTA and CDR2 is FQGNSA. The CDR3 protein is CASSLVGGNENQPQHF.

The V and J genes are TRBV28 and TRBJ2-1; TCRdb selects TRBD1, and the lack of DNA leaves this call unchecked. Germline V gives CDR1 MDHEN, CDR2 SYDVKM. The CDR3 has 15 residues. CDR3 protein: CASSFPQVESHEQFF.

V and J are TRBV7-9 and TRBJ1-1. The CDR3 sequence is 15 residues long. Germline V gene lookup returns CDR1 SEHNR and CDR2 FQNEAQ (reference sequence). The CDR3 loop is CASSKFLVSNTEAFF.

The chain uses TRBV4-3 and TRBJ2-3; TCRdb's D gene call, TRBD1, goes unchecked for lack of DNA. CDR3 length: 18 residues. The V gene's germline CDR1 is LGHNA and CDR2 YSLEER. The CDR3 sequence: CASSQLAGGLPGTDTQYF.

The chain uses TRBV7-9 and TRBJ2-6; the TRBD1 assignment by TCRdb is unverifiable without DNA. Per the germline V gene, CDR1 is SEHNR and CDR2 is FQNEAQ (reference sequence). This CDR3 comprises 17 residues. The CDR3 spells CASSSGQAMTGANVLTF. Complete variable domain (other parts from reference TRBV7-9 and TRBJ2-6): DTGVSQNPRHKITKRGQNVTFRCDPISEHNRLYWYRQTLGQGPEFLTYFQNEAQLEKSRLLSDRFSAERPKGSFSTLEIQRTEQGDSAMYLCASSSGQAMTGANVLTFGAGSRLTVL.

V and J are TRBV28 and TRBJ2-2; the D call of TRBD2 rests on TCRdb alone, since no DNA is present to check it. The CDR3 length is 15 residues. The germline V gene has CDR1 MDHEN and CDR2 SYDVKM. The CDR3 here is CASSPRTSGGFELFF.

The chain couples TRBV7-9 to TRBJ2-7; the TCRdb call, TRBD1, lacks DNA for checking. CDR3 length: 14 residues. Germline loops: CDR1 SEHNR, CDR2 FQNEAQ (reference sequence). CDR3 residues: CASSVTGTDYEQYF.